This T cell receptor beta chain was identified in a study of blood T cells in healthy people across ages. Turning to this clonotype: What it binds is unknown. A much bigger clone sits one base away, suggesting this may be a read error.

The germline gives CDR1 ENHRY, CDR2 SYGVKD. The CDR3 totals 14 residues. Overall study findings and caveats: Higher naive T cell percentage went strongly together with higher TCR beta diversity. Estimates of total diversity, which came from one million sequenced T cells, were considered to be underestimates.

Sample donors were healthy Caucasian individuals that came from Russia, aged roughly 6 to 95. Together with a sample-barcoded 5' primer, a J-beta primer mix was included in a second PCR lasting about 7 to 12 cycles. Each of the cDNA molecules was tagged by a template-switch adaptor with 12 random nucleotides. TCRdb reprocessed the 5' RACE reads with MiXCR, giving one entry per CDR3 protein. The sample records 1 million or so distinct CDR3 sequences, roughly 24% being singletons. These data are also associated with another study on T cells of mothers and their children.

The specimen sequenced was blood. The source is a girl under 10 years old in good health. The V gene is TRBV10-3, the J gene TRBJ2-3; 7 positions match TRBD1. The DNA for the CDR3 is TGTGCCATCACTGAGGGGGCGAGCACAGATACGCAGTGTTTT. It translates to CAITEGASTDTQCF.